Detailed here is one T cell receptor beta chain. Given a much more abundant clone one base away, this may be a read error. This specimen belongs to a study of T cells in Graves' hyperthyroidism and ophthalmopathy. The CDR3 is made up of 11 amino acids. CDR1 and CDR2 (germline): MNHNS, SASEGT. From RNA transcripts, TCR beta CDR3 regions were amplified. Primed by the HTBI set, a first-round RT-PCR was run on the TCR CDR3. Using its own MiXCR run on the multiplex PCR reads, TCRdb lists one record per CDR3 protein. There are approximately 400,000 distinct CDR3 sequences in the sample; less than 15% occur only once, and less than 25% lies in the top ten.

The chain combines TRBV6-1 with TRBJ2-5; D is unresolved. This TCR derives from a man aged 25-45 years with Graves' hyperthyroidism that later progressed to Graves' ophthalmopathy. The sequenced sample was blood. This chain's CDR3 is CASRRQGTQYF. Here the CDR3 DNA reads TGTGCCAGCAGACGACAAGGGACCCAGTACTTC.